The 27 T cell receptor beta chains given below trace back to one sample, sequenced in a study of tumor-infiltrating lymphocytes in primary liver carcinoma. Germline DNA was also extracted, and blood RNA derived from unsorted whole blood. The authors made TCR beta cDNA from around 500 ng total RNA with a constant-region primer. Library construction for TCR beta comprised three nested multiplex PCR rounds performed with slightly modified ARM-PCR. The first two PCR rounds used TRBV1-TRBV30 primers with a Cbeta primer, 9 to 11 cycles each. Each CDR3 protein is one row after TCRdb ran MiXCR on the multiplex PCR reads. The sample holds around 330,000 distinct CDR3 sequences, approximately 60% seen once. The material sequenced was peripheral blood. The receptors derive from a man aged 40-49 years with primary liver carcinoma and hepatitis B virus infection.

A word on this clonotype: One end of the junction is discordant with germline, which a read error may explain. The rearrangement uses TRBV30 and TRBJ2-7; 10 bases match TRBD2. The CDR3 runs to 14 residues. CDR1 GTSNPN and CDR2 SVGIG come from the germline V gene (reference sequence). The DNA of the CDR3 is TGTACCTGGAGTGGACTAGCGGATATCTACGAGCAGTACTTC. Translation gives CTWSGLADIYEQYF.

The chain employs TRBV30 and TRBJ1-1, with a weak D call TRBD1 (5 bases). The V gene's germline CDR1 is GTSNPN and CDR2 SVGIG (reference sequence). The CDR3 loop spans 15 amino acids. V lost 0 bases, J lost 0 bases, and 11 bases lay in between. The CDR3 loop is CAWSVRAGMNTEAFF. The CDR3, as DNA: TGTGCCTGGAGTGTAAGAGCAGGGATGAACACTGAAGCTTTCTTT.

With regard to this clonotype: Given a much more abundant clone one base away, this may be a read error. This CDR3 reads CASGRTSGTEETQYF. The CDR3 bases are TGTGCCAGTGGCAGGACTAGCGGGACGGAAGAGACCCAGTACTTC. J is TRBJ2-5 and V is TRBV6-4, with 12 bases aligning to TRBD2. CDR3 length equals 15 residues. V dropped 9 bases and J dropped 3; count of bases not matched to a gene: 8. The germline CDR1 and CDR2 sequences are MRHNA and SNTAGT.

Remarks on this clonotype: The CDR3 carries no conserved terminal phenylalanine or tryptophan, so it likely arises from a read error. V usage is TRBV29-1 and J usage is TRBJ1-1, with TRBD1 matching 9 bases. From germline, CDR1 is SQVTM and CDR2 ANQGSEA. The CDR3 runs to 12 residues. The DNA of the CDR3 is TGTAGCGTTGGCCCCGGACAGGGGAAAGCTTTCTCT. Amino acids: CSVGPGQGKAFS.

J is TRBJ2-3 and V is TRBV5-1; TRBD2 is a possible D gene (8 bases). V was cut by 0 bases and J by 5 bases, with 16 bases left in between. The germline V gene has CDR1 SGHRS and CDR2 YFSETQ. The CDR3 contains 16 residues. CDR3 coding DNA: TGCGCCAGCAGCTTGGCGACGGGAGGGGGCATAGATACGCAGTATTTT. This gives the protein CASSLATGGGIDTQYF.

The chain carries TRBV28 and TRBJ1-4; possible D gene TRBD1, 6 bases. Germline assignment: CDR1 MDHEN and CDR2 SYDVKM. The germline V and J ends were trimmed by 6 bases and 8 bases, with 19 bases remaining between them. The CDR3 totals 15 residues. CDR3 region: CASRPSQGLNEKLFF. CDR3 nucleotides: TGTGCCAGCAGGCCTTCACAGGGACTCAACGAAAAACTGTTTTTT.

The chain links TRBV5-1 to TRBJ2-7; TRBD1 matches 8 bases. The CDR3 totals 15 residues. CDR1 and CDR2 from the germline V gene are SGHRS and YFSETQ. Trimming removed 3 bases from V and 6 bases from J; junction bases left unmatched: 11. Here the CDR3 DNA reads TGCGCCAGCAGCTCTCGGACAGGGACGACGACCGAGCAGTACTTC. Encoded protein: CASSSRTGTTTEQYF.

With respect to this clonotype: Just one base apart from a much larger clone, this may be a read error. This chain's CDR3 is CASSGMAERFF. CDR3 sequence (DNA): TGTGCCAGCAGCGGGATGGCGGAGCGGTTCTTC. J is TRBJ2-1 and V is TRBV6-2 or TRBV6-3, with a possible D match to TRBD2 (5 bases). Germline CDR1 and CDR2: MNHEY and SVGEGT. The CDR3 is 11 residues long.

The rearrangement links TRBV28 to TRBJ2-1, with D unresolved. Germline V CDR1 and CDR2: MDHEN, SYDVKM. The germline V and J ends were trimmed by 6 bases and 2 bases, with 8 bases remaining between them. The CDR3 length is 13 residues. The CDR3 spells CASSPATYNEQFF. In DNA form, the CDR3 reads TGTGCCAGCAGCCCCGCGACCTACAATGAGCAGTTCTTC.

To note about this clonotype: Germline is not matched at one junction end, which may reflect a read error. This chain uses TRBV11-1 with TRBJ2-6, with D unclear. The CDR3 contains 15 residues. Looked up from germline, CDR1 is SGHAT and CDR2 is FQDESV (reference sequence). This chain's CDR3 is CASSLGRVGVNVLTF. The CDR3 bases are TGTGCCAGCAGCTTGGGCCGAGTTGGGGTCAACGTCCTGACTTTC. The full variable domain, rest sourced from reference TRBV11-1 and TRBJ2-6, is EAEVAQSPRYKITEKSQAVAFWCDPISGHATLYWYRQILGQGPELLVQFQDESVVDDSQLPKDRFSAERLKGVDSTLKIQPAELGDSAMYLCASSLGRVGVNVLTFGAGSRLTVL.

In the case of this clonotype: A much larger clone sits a single nucleotide away, making a read error possible. The rearrangement uses TRBV12-3 or TRBV12-4 and TRBJ2-7; TRBD1 aligns across 9 bases. The CDR3 is 14 residues long. CDR3 region: CVSRGTGTTYEQYF. The CDR3 DNA reads TGTGTCAGCCGAGGGACAGGGACTACCTACGAGCAGTACTTC.

Concerning this clonotype: Compared with germline, one end of the junction differs, possibly owing to a read error. V is TRBV5-5 and J is TRBJ1-1; unclear D gene. Germline loops: CDR1 SGHKS, CDR2 YYEKEE (reference sequence). The CDR3 extends over 13 amino acids. The CDR3 spells CAGSGFQLTEAFF. For the CDR3, the DNA is TGTGCCGGCAGCGGGTTCCAGTTAACTGAAGCTTTCTTC.

Remarks on this clonotype: This may come from a read error, since a much larger clone is one base off. The V and J genes are TRBV10-3 and TRBJ1-3; TRBD1 might be the D (5 bases). This CDR3 is built from 15 residues. CDR1 is ENHRY, CDR2 SYGVKD, per germline. The CDR3 DNA reads as TGTGCCATCAGCTCATCAGGGAACTCTGGAAACACCGTATATTTT. It yields the protein CAISSSGNSGNTVYF.

With regard to this clonotype: A read error may explain this, as a much larger clone is one base away. As DNA, the CDR3 is TGTGCCAGCAACCCTAGCGGGAGAGGGGCAGATACGCAGTATTTT. The encoded protein is CASNPSGRGADTQYF. The genes are TRBV6-2 or TRBV6-3 and TRBJ2-3; 10 bases map to TRBD2. Unmatched junction bases numbered 8, after V lost 7 bases and J lost 4 bases. This CDR3 region has 15 residues. Germline V gene lookup returns CDR1 MNHEY and CDR2 SVGEGT.

Ten or more counts support this clonotype. The rearrangement joins TRBV11-2 to TRBJ2-5; D is unclear. Germline V gene data show CDR1 as SGHAT and CDR2 as FQNNGV. This CDR3 contains 12 residues. The V end was cut by 4 bases, the J end by 3 bases, with 6 bases between. CDR3 sequence: CASSYRKETQYF. The CDR3 DNA sequence: TGTGCCAGCAGCTACCGAAAAGAGACCCAGTACTTC.

V usage is TRBV5-5 and J usage is TRBJ2-1; 9 bases are a match to TRBD2. Germline CDR1 is SGHKS and CDR2 is YYEKEE (reference sequence). Trimming removed 8 bases from V and 3 bases from J; junction bases left unmatched: 12. The CDR3 is 16 amino acids. CDR3 sequence: CASTIGSGGDYNEQFF. The CDR3 DNA reads TGTGCCAGTACCATAGGTAGCGGGGGAGACTACAATGAGCAGTTCTTC.

This clonotype was found many times. The V call is TRBV6-1, the J call TRBJ2-3; the D is unclear. The CDR3 spans 11 residues. The germline gives CDR1 MNHNS, CDR2 SASEGT. V lost 7 bases and J lost 5, with 7 bases in between. As DNA, the CDR3 is TGTGCCAGCAATTTCGGAGATACGCAGTATTTT. Translated, it gives CASNFGDTQYF.

This chain connects TRBV11-2 to TRBJ2-3; 15 positions match TRBD2. The germline V gene encodes CDR1 SGHAT and CDR2 FQNNGV. CDR3 length equals 17 residues. The trim removed 9 bases at V and 6 bases at J, leaving 13 bases unmatched. DNA for the CDR3: TGTGCCAGTAGCCCCTGGACTAGCGGGAGGGCCATGGATACGCAGTATTTT. The encoded protein is CASSPWTSGRAMDTQYF.

With respect to this clonotype: One junction end disagrees with the germline gene, perhaps due to a read error. This chain connects TRBV28 to TRBJ1-2; 7 positions agree with TRBD1. The CDR3 length is 17 residues. Germline assignment: CDR1 MDHEN and CDR2 SYDVKM. As DNA, the CDR3 is TGTGCCAGCAGTTTACCTTCCGGGATAGGGGGCGGCTATGGCTGCACCTTC. Translation: CASSLPSGIGGGYGCTF.

The CDR3 loop reads CASSPQTDTQYF. CDR3 nucleotide sequence: TGTGCCAGCAGCCCCCAAACAGATACGCAGTATTTT. The V gene is TRBV7-9, the J gene TRBJ2-3; D gene uncertain. Trimming removed 5 bases from V and 3 bases from J, with 6 bases in between. The CDR3 has 12 residues. Germline V CDR1 and CDR2: SEHNR, FQNEAQ (reference sequence).

CDR3 sequence reads: CASSLQPNTGELFF. CDR3 coding DNA: TGTGCCAGCAGCCTCCAACCGAACACCGGGGAGCTGTTTTTT. The gene calls are TRBV7-9 and TRBJ2-2; D unresolved. Looked up from germline, CDR1 is SEHNR and CDR2 is FQNEAQ (reference sequence). The CDR3 runs 14 residues. V dropped 5 bases and J dropped 0 bases, with 7 bases sitting between them.

This clonotype was detected only a few times. A much larger clone differs from this one at a single base, so this may be a read error. This chain connects TRBV6-5 to TRBJ1-5; D gene ambiguous. There are 13 residues in the CDR3. CDR1 and CDR2 from the germline V gene are MNHEY and SVGAGI. The CDR3 sequence is CAGSPTVNQPQHF. CDR3 bases: TGTGCCGGCAGTCCGACCGTAAACCAGCCCCAGCATTTT.

The chain carries TRBV12-3 or TRBV12-4 and TRBJ2-1; D is uncertain. The CDR3 loop spans 13 amino acids. V was pared by 8 bases and J by 8 bases, with 16 bases between. The CDR3 nucleotides are TGTGCCAGCGGTTCCAACTGGTTCGATGAGCAGTTCTTC. It codes for CASGSNWFDEQFF.

A note on this clonotype: A much larger clone is a single base away; this may be a read error. V is TRBV24-1 and J is TRBJ1-4; D unresolved. In germline, CDR1 is KGHDR, CDR2 SFDVKD. V lost 8 bases, J lost 0 bases, and 21 bases lay in between. This CDR3 has 18 amino acids. The chain's CDR3 is CATISHWETSTTNEKLFF. CDR3 nucleotides: TGTGCCACCATTTCCCATTGGGAAACGTCTACAACTAATGAAAAACTGTTTTTT.

This clonotype was seen just once. The junction departs from the called germline gene at one end, perhaps through a read error. V usage is TRBV2 and J usage is TRBJ2-1; D ambiguous. CDR1 SNHLY and CDR2 FYNNEI come from the germline V gene. The CDR3 has 15 amino acids. For the CDR3, the DNA is TGTGCCAGTAGTGACGGGCTTTTGACCATCAATGAGCAGTTCTTC. This sequence encodes CASSDGLLTINEQFF. Full variable domain (rest looked up from reference TRBV2 and TRBJ2-1): EPEVTQTPSHQVTQMGQEVILRCVPISNHLYFYWYRQILGQKVEFLVSFYNNEISEKSEIFDDQFSVERPDGSNFTLKIRSTKLEDSAMYFCASSDGLLTINEQFFGPGTRLTVL.

Details on this clonotype: Germline and junction disagree at one end, which may indicate a read error. This chain joins TRBV5-1 and TRBJ1-1; D ambiguous. Germline V CDR1 and CDR2: SGHRS, YFSETQ. This CDR3 contains 14 residues. CDR3 sequence (DNA): TGCGCCAGCAGCACTGGGTATCTGAACACTAAAGCTTTCTTT. It codes for CASSTGYLNTKAFF.

The rearrangement uses TRBV6-1 and TRBJ1-5, with TRBD1 matching over 8 bases. The V segment lost 6 bases and the J segment 4 bases; nucleotides outside the gene matches: 14. CDR1 is MNHNS and CDR2 is SASEGT in the germline V gene. The CDR3 has 17 residues. DNA for the CDR3: TGTGCCAGCAGCCGAATGGGAGGACAGGGAAGGAATCAGCCCCAGCATTTT. Translated: CASSRMGGQGRNQPQHF.